This TCR beta chain derives from a study of shared clonotypes between healthy human individuals. Findings and limits, study-wide: When naive CD4 clonotypes were compared across a handful of donors, around 5% were shared.

With respect to this clone: What it recognizes is unknown.

Assay execution took place at the deep level. Per the original methods: Junction-only sequences without quality scores came from ImmunoSEQ, so filtering differed. The protocol was immunoSEQ multiplex PCR, while the TCRdb copy is restricted to in-frame clones and leaves out a portion. D and trimming come from the DNA, and the V and J calls and clone size come from that table. The sample comprises over 1.4 million clones, more than 95% of which are singletons, and over 1% rests with the top ten. Germline values: CDR1 SGDLS, CDR2 YYNGEE. V was shortened by 3 bases and J by 6 bases, with 10 bases between the two germline ends. The CDR3 is 12 amino acids.

The V call is TRBV9, the J call TRBJ2-7; D is uncertain. Sequenced input: naive CD4+ T cells sorted from blood. Documented subset: CD45RA+ positively selected. The TCR comes from a man between 25 and 39 years old in good health. This CDR3 is CASSGPIGEQYF. The CDR3 nucleotides are TGTGCCAGCAGCGGCCCCATCGGCGAGCAGTACTTC.